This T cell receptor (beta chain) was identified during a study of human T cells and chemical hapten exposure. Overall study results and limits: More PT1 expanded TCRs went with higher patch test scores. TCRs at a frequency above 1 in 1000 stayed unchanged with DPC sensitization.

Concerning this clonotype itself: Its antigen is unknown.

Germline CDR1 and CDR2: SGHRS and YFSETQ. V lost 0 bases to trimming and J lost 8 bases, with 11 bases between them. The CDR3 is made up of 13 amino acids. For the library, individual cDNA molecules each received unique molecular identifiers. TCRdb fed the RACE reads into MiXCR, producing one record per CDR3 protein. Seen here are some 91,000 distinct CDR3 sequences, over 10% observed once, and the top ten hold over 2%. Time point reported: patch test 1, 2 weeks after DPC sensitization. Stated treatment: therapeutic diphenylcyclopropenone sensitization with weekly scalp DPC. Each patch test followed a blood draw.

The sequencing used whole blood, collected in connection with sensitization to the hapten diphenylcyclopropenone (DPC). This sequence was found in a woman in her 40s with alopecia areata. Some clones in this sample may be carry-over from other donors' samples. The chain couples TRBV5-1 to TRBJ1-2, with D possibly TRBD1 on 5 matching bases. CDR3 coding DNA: TGCGCCAGCAGCTTGGGACAGAGGGACGGCTACACCTTC. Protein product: CASSLGQRDGYTF.